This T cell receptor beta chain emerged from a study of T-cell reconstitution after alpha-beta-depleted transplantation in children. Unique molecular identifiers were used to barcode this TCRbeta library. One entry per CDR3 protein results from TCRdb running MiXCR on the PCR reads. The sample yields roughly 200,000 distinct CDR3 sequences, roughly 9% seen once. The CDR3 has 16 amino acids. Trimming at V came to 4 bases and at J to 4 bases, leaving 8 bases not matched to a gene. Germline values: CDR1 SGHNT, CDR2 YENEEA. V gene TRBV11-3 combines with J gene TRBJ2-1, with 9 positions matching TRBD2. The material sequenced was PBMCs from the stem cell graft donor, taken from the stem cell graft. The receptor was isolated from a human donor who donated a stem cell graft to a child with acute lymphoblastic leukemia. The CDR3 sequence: CASSSKSSGGYNEQFF. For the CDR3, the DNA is TGTGCCAGCAGCTCGAAATCAAGCGGGGGGTACAATGAGCAGTTCTTC.